Each of the 26 T cell receptor beta chains below was sequenced from the same sample in a study of T cells after yellow fever vaccination. MiXCR, run by TCRdb on the 5' RACE reads, gives a single entry per CDR3 protein. The sample lists over 250,000 distinct CDR3 sequences; about 4% were seen once. The source was PBMCs, collected 5 days after the yellow fever booster vaccination. These receptors came from a young man who received the YFV17D yellow fever vaccine.

This chain joins TRBV14 and TRBJ1-1; D is uncertain. The CDR3 runs to 12 residues. The V gene's germline CDR1 is SGHDN and CDR2 FVKESK. The V gene lost 4 bases and the J gene lost 7 bases, with 10 bases spanning the gap. The CDR3 protein is CASSPEGGEAFF. The CDR3, as DNA: TGTGCCAGCAGCCCAGAGGGAGGTGAAGCTTTCTTT.

The chain recombines TRBV11-2 with TRBJ2-2; D may be TRBD2 (5 bases). The CDR3 sequence is 16 residues long. V dropped 2 bases and J dropped 4 bases, with 14 bases sitting between them. The germline CDR1 and CDR2 sequences are SGHAT and FQNNGV. The CDR3 sequence: CASSLRVDYPTGELFF. The CDR3 bases are TGTGCCAGCAGCTTACGCGTCGACTACCCCACCGGGGAGCTGTTTTTT.

A few counts support this clonotype. The chain employs TRBV12-3 or TRBV12-4 and TRBJ2-6; D is uncertain. V dropped 7 bases and J dropped 0 bases, with 7 bases sitting between them. There are 14 residues in the CDR3. The CDR3 loop is CASNTDSGANVLTF. The CDR3 region has the DNA TGTGCCAGCAATACGGACTCTGGGGCCAACGTCCTGACTTTC.

This chain joins TRBV25-1 and TRBJ1-2, with D maybe TRBD1 (6 bases). The V gene's germline CDR1 is MGHDK and CDR2 SYGVNS. Trimming cost V 1 base and J 7 bases, with 10 bases left between them. The CDR3 sequence is 13 residues long. The CDR3 DNA sequence: TGTGCCAGCAGTGAATGGGGGGCGGGTGGCTACACCTTC. Amino acid sequence: CASSEWGAGGYTF.

This clonotype was seen ten or more times. This sequence joins TRBV7-9 and TRBJ2-3; D is ambiguous. Looked up from germline, CDR1 is SEHNR and CDR2 is FQNEAQ (reference sequence). This CDR3 spans 15 amino acids. The ends were cut back, 0 bases at V and 5 bases at J, with 12 bases in the middle. The CDR3 region has the DNA TGTGCCAGCAGCTTAGCTTCCGGCTCAGGAGATACGCAGTATTTT. This codes for CASSLASGSGDTQYF.

At least ten counts were recorded for this clonotype. The V call is TRBV5-1, the J call TRBJ1-2, with 11 positions matching TRBD1. J gave up 5 bases and V 0 bases, and 6 bases lay outside the gene matches. The CDR3 is made up of 16 amino acids. Germline V CDR1 and CDR2: SGHRS, YFSETQ. The CDR3 sequence: CASSLEGQGALYGYTF. The CDR3 DNA reads TGCGCCAGCAGCTTGGAAGGACAGGGGGCTCTATATGGCTACACCTTC.

This clonotype was observed a handful of times. The V gene is TRBV12-3 or TRBV12-4, the J gene TRBJ1-6, with D possibly matching TRBD1 (5 bases). CDR3 length equals 13 residues. Trimming stripped 8 bases from V and 14 bases from J, with 19 bases between. The DNA of the CDR3 is TGTGCCAGCGGACTGGCGGGGGGTGAGGCCCTCCACTTT. This translates into CASGLAGGEALHF.

The chain has TRBV29-1 and TRBJ2-5; D is ambiguous. CDR1 is SQVTM, CDR2 ANQGSEA, per germline. The CDR3 runs 12 residues. The V gene lost 6 bases and the J gene lost 5 bases, with 13 bases spanning the gap. This CDR3 is CSVSRSRETQYF. The CDR3, as DNA: TGCAGCGTAAGTCGTTCAAGGGAGACCCAGTACTTC.

V and J are TRBV4-1 and TRBJ2-3; weak D call: TRBD1 (6 bases). This CDR3 is 18 amino acids long. V lost 0 bases and J lost 3, with 19 bases in between. The germline CDR1 and CDR2 sequences are MGHRA and YSYEKL. This CDR3 is CASSQDSPAGGATDTQYF. CDR3 sequence (DNA): TGCGCCAGCAGCCAAGATAGCCCCGCTGGGGGCGCGACAGATACGCAGTATTTT.

There are many counts of this clonotype. The V gene is TRBV20-1, the J gene TRBJ1-5; tentative D call: TRBD1 (5 bases). Germline V gives CDR1 DFQATT, CDR2 SNEGSKA (reference sequence). Trimming shortened V by 2 bases and J by 0 bases, and 11 bases separated the two germline ends. The CDR3 length is 15 residues. The CDR3 DNA sequence: TGCAGTGCTAGACGAAGGGGCTTTAGCAATCAGCCCCAGCATTTT. Amino acids: CSARRRGFSNQPQHF.

This clonotype has at least ten counts. This chain joins TRBV19 and TRBJ1-2, with a possible D match to TRBD1 (5 bases). CDR3 length: 15 amino acids. Per germline, CDR1 LNHDA and CDR2 SQIVND (reference sequence). Trimming pared 3 bases from V and 4 bases from J, leaving 15 bases between. The CDR3 region is CASSIFGSGIYGYTF. For the CDR3, the DNA is TGTGCCAGTAGTATCTTCGGGTCAGGGATCTATGGCTACACCTTC.

The table lists this clonotype with a few counts. The chain links TRBV7-2 to TRBJ1-6, with D tentatively TRBD1 (5 bases). CDR3 length: 16 amino acids. CDR1 is SGHTA and CDR2 is FQGNSA in the germline V gene. V was cut by 4 bases and J by 7 bases, with 17 bases left in between. CDR3 residues: CASSYGGSVRNSPLHF. CDR3 nucleotides: TGTGCCAGCAGCTACGGGGGGTCGGTCAGAAATTCACCCCTCCACTTT.

This clonotype was seen more than once but under ten times. The chain is built from TRBV9 and TRBJ1-2; D gene ambiguous. CDR3 length equals 15 residues. Trimming pared 0 bases from V and 1 base from J, leaving 10 bases between. Looked up from germline, CDR1 is SGDLS and CDR2 is YYNGEE. This chain's CDR3 is CASSVARSNNYGYTF. DNA of the CDR3: TGTGCCAGCAGCGTAGCTAGGAGCAATAACTATGGCTACACCTTC.

This clonotype was detected ten times or more. The V and J genes are TRBV5-1 and TRBJ1-3, with no clear D. The CDR3 spans 14 residues. V lost 3 bases and J lost 0, with 7 bases in between. Germline V gene data show CDR1 as SGHRS and CDR2 as YFSETQ. The CDR3 is CASSSTASGNTIYF. The CDR3 region has the DNA TGCGCCAGCAGCTCAACGGCCTCTGGAAACACCATATATTTT.

The chain links TRBV6-5 to TRBJ2-5; a weak D match, TRBD1 (6 bases). V lost 7 bases and J lost 2, with 11 bases in between. Germline lookup yields CDR1 MNHEY and CDR2 SVGAGI. The length of the CDR3 is 13 residues. The CDR3 loop reads CASKTGLQETQYF. Here the CDR3 DNA reads TGTGCCAGCAAGACAGGCCTACAAGAGACCCAGTACTTC.

The chain is built from TRBV15 and TRBJ1-5, with 7 bases fitting TRBD1. Germline V CDR1 and CDR2: LNHNV, YYDKDF (reference sequence). The V and J ends lost 0 bases and 3 bases, in that order; junction bases with no gene match: 8. The CDR3 has 17 residues. The CDR3 sequence: CATSRDLAGGLNQPQHF. DNA of the CDR3: TGTGCCACCAGCAGAGATTTGGCAGGGGGACTCAATCAGCCCCAGCATTTT.

This clonotype has just a few counts. V and J are TRBV4-1 and TRBJ1-1; D is ambiguous. The V gene's germline CDR1 is MGHRA and CDR2 YSYEKL. Trimming cost V 0 bases and J 5 bases, with 13 bases left between them. The CDR3 covers 15 residues. DNA for the CDR3: TGCGCCAGCAGCCAAGATTATGGGGAACCAACTGAAGCTTTCTTT. Translated, it gives CASSQDYGEPTEAFF.

This clonotype was seen at least ten times. The rearrangement links TRBV7-2 to TRBJ2-5; 15 bases line up with TRBD2. Germline V gene sequence: CDR1 SGHTA, CDR2 FQGNSA. The CDR3 loop spans 17 amino acids. J gave up 4 bases and V 1 base, and 4 bases lay outside the gene matches. CDR3 in amino acids: CASSLGTSGGAPETQYF. In DNA form, the CDR3 reads TGTGCCAGCAGCTTAGGGACTAGCGGGGGGGCCCCAGAGACCCAGTACTTC.

This clonotype has more than one count but fewer than ten. The chain recombines TRBV7-9 with TRBJ1-1, with 9 bases aligning to TRBD1. Germline V gives CDR1 SEHNR, CDR2 FQNEAQ (reference sequence). This CDR3 has 11 amino acids. After removal of 4 bases from V and 11 bases from J, the junction contained 2 bases not matched to a gene. The CDR3 nucleotides read TGTGCCAGCAGCTCGGGGACAGGGGCTTTCTTT. Translation: CASSSGTGAFF.

This clonotype was detected only a few times. The chain carries TRBV4-3 and TRBJ2-3; 8 nucleotides line up with TRBD2. Germline CDR1 is LGHNA and CDR2 is YSLEER. This CDR3 has 17 residues. J gave up 4 bases and V 0 bases, and 9 bases lay outside the gene matches. Here the CDR3 reads CASSQDIGSGVSDTQYF. The CDR3 DNA is TGCGCCAGCAGCCAAGATATAGGTAGCGGGGTTTCAGATACGCAGTATTTT.

The chain employs TRBV6-5 and TRBJ2-3; D may be TRBD2 (5 bases). Germline CDR1 and CDR2: MNHEY and SVGAGI. This CDR3 is built from 13 residues. With 4 bases removed from V and 7 bases from J, the gap between germline ends came to 12 bases. The CDR3 region has the DNA TGTGCCAGCAGTTCACAGAGCGGCTATACGCAGTATTTT. Its protein product is CASSSQSGYTQYF.

This clonotype was picked up many times. This sequence joins TRBV6-5 and TRBJ2-7, with D tentatively TRBD1 (6 bases). Germline CDR1 and CDR2: MNHEY and SVGAGI. CDR3 length: 15 residues. Trimming took off 2 bases at V and 3 bases at J, with 14 bases between the two ends. CDR3 sequence (DNA): TGTGCCAGCAGTTACAGTGCTACAGGGAGCTACGAGCAGTACTTC. Its translation is CASSYSATGSYEQYF.

This clonotype came up a few times. The genes are TRBV5-5 and TRBJ2-4, with TRBD1 matching 12 bases. CDR1 and CDR2 from the germline V gene are SGHKS and YYEKEE (reference sequence). V dropped 3 bases and J dropped 11; count of bases not matched to a gene: 6. This CDR3 spans 14 amino acids. The CDR3 DNA is TGTGCCAGCAGCTCGGCCGGGACAGGGGGCGTTCAGTACTTC. The encoded protein is CASSSAGTGGVQYF.

The table lists this clonotype with a few counts. V usage is TRBV23-1 and J usage is TRBJ2-7; D is unresolved. TRBV23-1 is an ORF for which the function is uncertain. The CDR3 loop spans 18 amino acids. V gave up 2 bases and J gave up 3 bases, with 23 bases separating them. CDR3 sequence (DNA): TGCGCCAGCAGTCAAACGAAGAAGTGGGCCTTAGACCTCTACGAGCAGTACTTC. Translating gives CASSQTKKWALDLYEQYF.

This clonotype has more than one count but fewer than ten. The chain carries TRBV4-2 and TRBJ2-1, with D hard to call. The V gene lost 2 bases and the J gene lost 9 bases, with 11 bases spanning the gap. This CDR3 has 13 amino acids. Germline V gene data show CDR1 as LGHNA and CDR2 as YNFKEQ. The CDR3 DNA reads as TGTGCCAGCAGCCAACAGCGAGCCAGTGAGCAGTTCTTC. Its translation: CASSQQRASEQFF.

This clonotype has only a few counts. The rearrangement joins TRBV2 to TRBJ2-5, with D possibly being TRBD2 (7 bases). Per the germline V gene, CDR1 is SNHLY and CDR2 is FYNNEI. Trimming took off 7 bases at V and 2 bases at J, with 23 bases between the two ends. The CDR3 contains 17 residues. The DNA for the CDR3 is TGTGCCAGCAACTACCGGGCCAAGGCGGGGGCTCAAGAGACCCAGTACTTC. This codes for CASNYRAKAGAQETQYF.